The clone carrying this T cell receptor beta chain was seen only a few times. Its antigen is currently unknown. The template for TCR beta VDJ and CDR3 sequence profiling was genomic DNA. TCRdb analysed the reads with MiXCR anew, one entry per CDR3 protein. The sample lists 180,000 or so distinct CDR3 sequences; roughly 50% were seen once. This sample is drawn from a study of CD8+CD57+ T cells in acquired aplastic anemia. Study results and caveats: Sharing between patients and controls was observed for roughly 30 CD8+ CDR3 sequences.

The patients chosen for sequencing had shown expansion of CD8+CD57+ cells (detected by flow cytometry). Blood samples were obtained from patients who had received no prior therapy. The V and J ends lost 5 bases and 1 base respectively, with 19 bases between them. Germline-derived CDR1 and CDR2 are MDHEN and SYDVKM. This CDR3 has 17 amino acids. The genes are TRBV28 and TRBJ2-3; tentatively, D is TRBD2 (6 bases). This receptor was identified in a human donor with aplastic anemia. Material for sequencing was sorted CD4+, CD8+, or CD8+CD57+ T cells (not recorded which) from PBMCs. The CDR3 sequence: CASSPAAAVAGTDTQYF. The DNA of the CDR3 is TGTGCCAGCAGTCCCGCAGCCGCGGTAGCGGGCACAGATACGCAGTATTTT.